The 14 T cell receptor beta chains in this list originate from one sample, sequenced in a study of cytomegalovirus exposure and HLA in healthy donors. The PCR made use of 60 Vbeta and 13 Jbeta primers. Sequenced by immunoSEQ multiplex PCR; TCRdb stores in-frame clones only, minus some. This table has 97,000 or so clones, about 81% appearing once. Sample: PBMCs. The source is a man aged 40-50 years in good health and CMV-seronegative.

The DNA for the CDR3 is TGTGCCAGTAGTATCTCTAGTGTGGGGGCATATGGCTACACCTTC. Translated, it gives CASSISSVGAYGYTF. The chain has TRBV19 and TRBJ1-2, with D possibly matching TRBD1 (6 bases). Germline V gene data show CDR1 as LNHDA and CDR2 as SQIVND (reference sequence). Between the trimmed V and J ends, which lost 3 bases and 5 bases, there was a span of 16 bases. The CDR3 runs 15 residues.

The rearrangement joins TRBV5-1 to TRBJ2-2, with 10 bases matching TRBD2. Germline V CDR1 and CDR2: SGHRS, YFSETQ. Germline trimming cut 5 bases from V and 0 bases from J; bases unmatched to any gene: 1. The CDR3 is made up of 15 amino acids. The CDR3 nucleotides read TGCGCCAGCAGACTAGCGGGGTCGAACACCGGGGAGCTGTTTTTT. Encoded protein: CASRLAGSNTGELFF.

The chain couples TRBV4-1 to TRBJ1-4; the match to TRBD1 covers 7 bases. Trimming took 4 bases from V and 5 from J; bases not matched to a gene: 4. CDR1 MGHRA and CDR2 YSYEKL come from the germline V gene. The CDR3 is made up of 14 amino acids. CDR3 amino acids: CASSLGQANEKLFF. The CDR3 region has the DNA TGCGCCAGCAGCCTAGGACAGGCGAATGAAAAACTGTTTTTT.

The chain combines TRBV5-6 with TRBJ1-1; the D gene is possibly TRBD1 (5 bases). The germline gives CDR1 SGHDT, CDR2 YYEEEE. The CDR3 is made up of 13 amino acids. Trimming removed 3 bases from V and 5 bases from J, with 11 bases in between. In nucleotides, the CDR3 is TGTGCCAGCAGCTGGGGGGTAGGGACTGAAGCTTTCTTT. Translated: CASSWGVGTEAFF.

The CDR3 nucleotides are TGTGCCAGTAGGGGACAGGGAAGAGGAAATCAGCCCCAGCATTTT. Amino acids: CASRGQGRGNQPQHF. This chain links TRBV19 with TRBJ1-5, with 9 bases matching TRBD1. In germline, CDR1 is LNHDA, CDR2 SQIVND (reference sequence). The CDR3 is 15 residues long. V trimming: 6 bases; J trimming: 4 bases; junction bases outside the gene matches: 7.

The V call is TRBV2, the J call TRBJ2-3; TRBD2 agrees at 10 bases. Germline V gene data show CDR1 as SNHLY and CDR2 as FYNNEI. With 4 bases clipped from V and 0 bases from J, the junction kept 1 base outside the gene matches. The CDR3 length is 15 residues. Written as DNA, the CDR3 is TGTGCCAGCAGTGGGACTAGCGGTAGCACAGATACGCAGTATTTT. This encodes CASSGTSGSTDTQYF.

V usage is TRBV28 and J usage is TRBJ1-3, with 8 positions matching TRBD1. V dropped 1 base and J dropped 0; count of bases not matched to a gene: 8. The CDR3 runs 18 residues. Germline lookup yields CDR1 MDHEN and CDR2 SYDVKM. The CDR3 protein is CASSLSKGTGDSGNTIYF. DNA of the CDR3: TGTGCCAGCAGTTTATCTAAAGGGACAGGCGACTCTGGAAACACCATATATTTT. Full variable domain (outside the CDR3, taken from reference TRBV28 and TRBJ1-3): DVKVTQSSRYLVKRTGEKVFLECVQDMDHENMFWYRQDPGLGLRLIYFSYDVKMKEKGDIPEGYSVSREKKERFSLILESASTNQTSMYLCASSLSKGTGDSGNTIYFGEGSWLTVV.

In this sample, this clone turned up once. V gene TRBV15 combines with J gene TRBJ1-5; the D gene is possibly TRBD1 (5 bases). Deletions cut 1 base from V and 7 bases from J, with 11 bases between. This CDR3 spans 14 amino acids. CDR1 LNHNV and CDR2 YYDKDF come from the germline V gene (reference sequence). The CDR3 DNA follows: TGTGCCACCAGCAGAGGGGGGGTGGGGCAGCCCCAGCATTTT. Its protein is CATSRGGVGQPQHF.

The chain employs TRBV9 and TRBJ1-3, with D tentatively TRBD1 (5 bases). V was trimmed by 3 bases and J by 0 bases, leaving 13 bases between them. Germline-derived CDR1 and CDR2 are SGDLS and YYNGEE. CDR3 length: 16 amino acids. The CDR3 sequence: CASSGIRQSSGNTIYF. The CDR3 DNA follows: TGTGCCAGCAGCGGAATCCGACAGAGCTCTGGAAACACCATATATTTT.

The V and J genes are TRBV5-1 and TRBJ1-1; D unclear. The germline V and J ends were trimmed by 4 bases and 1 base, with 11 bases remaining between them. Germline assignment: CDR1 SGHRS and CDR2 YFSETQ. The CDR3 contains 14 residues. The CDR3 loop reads CASSTGIKNTEAFF. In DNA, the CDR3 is TGCGCCAGCAGCACCGGGATCAAGAACACTGAAGCTTTCTTT.

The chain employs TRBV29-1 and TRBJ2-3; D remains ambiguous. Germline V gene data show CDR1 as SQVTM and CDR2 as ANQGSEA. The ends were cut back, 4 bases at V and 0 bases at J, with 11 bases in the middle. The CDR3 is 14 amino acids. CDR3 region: CSVATSVSTDTQYF. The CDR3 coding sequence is TGCAGCGTTGCCACAAGCGTAAGCACAGATACGCAGTATTTT.

The CDR3 bases are TGTGCCATCAGTGCCGCGACAGGGGTGGATGAAAAACTGTTTTTT. Protein product: CAISAATGVDEKLFF. The V and J genes are TRBV10-3 and TRBJ1-4; TRBD1 agrees at 8 bases. After removal of 4 bases from V and 6 bases from J, the junction contained 7 bases not matched to a gene. The length of the CDR3 is 15 residues. Germline CDR1 and CDR2: ENHRY and SYGVKD.

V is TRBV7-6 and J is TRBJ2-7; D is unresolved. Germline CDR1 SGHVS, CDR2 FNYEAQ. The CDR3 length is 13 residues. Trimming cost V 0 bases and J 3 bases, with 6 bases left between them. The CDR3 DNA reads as TGTGCCAGCAGCTTAGCCGTCGGCTACGAGCAGTACTTC. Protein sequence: CASSLAVGYEQYF.

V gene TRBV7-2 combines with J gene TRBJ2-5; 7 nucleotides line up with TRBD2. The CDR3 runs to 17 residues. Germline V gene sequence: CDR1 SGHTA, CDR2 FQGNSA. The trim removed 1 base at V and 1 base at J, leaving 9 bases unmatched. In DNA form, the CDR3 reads TGTGCCAGCAGCTTAGTGGCACGCGGGGGATTCCAAGAGACCCAGTACTTC. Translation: CASSLVARGGFQETQYF. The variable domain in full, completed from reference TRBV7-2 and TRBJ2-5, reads GAGVSQSPSNKVTEKGKDVELRCDPISGHTALYWYRQSLGQGLEFLIYFQGNSAPDKSGLPSDRFSAERTGGSVSTLTIQRTQQEDSAVYLCASSLVARGGFQETQYFGPGTRLLVL.